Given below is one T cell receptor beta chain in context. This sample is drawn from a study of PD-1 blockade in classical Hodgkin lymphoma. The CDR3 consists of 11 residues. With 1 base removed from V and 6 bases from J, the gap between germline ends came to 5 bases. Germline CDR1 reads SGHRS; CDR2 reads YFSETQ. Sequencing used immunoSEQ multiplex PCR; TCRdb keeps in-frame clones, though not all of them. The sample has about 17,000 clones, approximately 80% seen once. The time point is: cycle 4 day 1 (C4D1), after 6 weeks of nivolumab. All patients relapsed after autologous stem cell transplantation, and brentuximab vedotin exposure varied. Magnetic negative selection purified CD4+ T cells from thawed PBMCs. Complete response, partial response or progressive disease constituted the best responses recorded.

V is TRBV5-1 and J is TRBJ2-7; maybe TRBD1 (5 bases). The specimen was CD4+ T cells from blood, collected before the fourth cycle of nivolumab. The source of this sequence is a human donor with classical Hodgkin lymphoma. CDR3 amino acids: CASSLQGEQYF. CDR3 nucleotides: TGCGCCAGCAGCTTGCAGGGCGAGCAGTACTTC.